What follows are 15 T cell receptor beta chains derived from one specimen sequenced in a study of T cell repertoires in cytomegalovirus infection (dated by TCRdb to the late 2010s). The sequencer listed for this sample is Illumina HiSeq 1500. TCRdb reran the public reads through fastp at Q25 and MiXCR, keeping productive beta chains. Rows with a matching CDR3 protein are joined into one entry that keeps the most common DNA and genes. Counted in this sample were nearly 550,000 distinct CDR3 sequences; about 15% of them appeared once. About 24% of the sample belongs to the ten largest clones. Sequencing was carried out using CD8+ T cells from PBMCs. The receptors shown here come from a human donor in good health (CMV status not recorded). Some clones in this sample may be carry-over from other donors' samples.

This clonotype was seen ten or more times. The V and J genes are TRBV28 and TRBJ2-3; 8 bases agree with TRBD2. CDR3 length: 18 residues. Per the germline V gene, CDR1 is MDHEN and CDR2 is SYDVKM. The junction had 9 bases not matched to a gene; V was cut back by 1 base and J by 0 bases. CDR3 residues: CASSLSAGAPDSTDTQYF. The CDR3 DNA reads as TGTGCCAGCAGTTTATCAGCGGGAGCCCCTGATAGCACAGATACGCAGTATTTT.

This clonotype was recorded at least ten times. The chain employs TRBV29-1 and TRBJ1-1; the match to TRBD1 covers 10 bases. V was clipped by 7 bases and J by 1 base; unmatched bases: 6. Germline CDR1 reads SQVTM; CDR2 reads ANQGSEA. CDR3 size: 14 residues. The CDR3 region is CSASGTGENTEAFF. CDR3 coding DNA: TGCAGCGCATCCGGGACAGGGGAGAACACTGAAGCTTTCTTT.

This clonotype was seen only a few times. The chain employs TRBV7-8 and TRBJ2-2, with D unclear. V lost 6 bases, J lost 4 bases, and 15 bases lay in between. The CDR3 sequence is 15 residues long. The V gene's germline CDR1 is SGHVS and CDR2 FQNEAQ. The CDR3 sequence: CASSNYLKGTGELFF. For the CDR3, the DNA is TGTGCCAGCAGTAACTATTTGAAGGGCACCGGGGAGCTGTTTTTT.

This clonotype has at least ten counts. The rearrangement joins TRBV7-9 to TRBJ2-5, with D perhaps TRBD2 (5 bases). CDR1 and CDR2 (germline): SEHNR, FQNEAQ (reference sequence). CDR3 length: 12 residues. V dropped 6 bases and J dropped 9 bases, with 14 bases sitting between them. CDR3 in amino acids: CASRPGSEAQYF. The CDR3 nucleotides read TGTGCCAGCAGACCAGGTAGCGAGGCCCAGTACTTC.

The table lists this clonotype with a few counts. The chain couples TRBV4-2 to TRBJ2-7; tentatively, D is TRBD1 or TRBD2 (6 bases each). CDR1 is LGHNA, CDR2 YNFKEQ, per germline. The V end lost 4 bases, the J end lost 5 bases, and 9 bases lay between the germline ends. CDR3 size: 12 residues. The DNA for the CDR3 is TGTGCCAGCAGCCCAAGGGGGGACGAGCAGTACTTC. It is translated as CASSPRGDEQYF.

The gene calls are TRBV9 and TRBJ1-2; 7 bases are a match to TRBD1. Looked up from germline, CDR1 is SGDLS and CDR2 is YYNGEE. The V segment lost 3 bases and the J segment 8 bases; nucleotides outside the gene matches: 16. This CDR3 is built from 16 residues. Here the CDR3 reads CASSALSLKGAWGYTF. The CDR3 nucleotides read TGTGCCAGCAGCGCCCTCTCTCTGAAGGGGGCGTGGGGCTACACCTTC.

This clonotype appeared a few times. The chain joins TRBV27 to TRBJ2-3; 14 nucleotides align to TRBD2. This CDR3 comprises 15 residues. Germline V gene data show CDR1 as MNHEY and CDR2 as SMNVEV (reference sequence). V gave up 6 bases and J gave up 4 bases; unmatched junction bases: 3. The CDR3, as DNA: TGTGCCAGCAGAGTGGGACTAGCGGGGGCAGATACGCAGTATTTT. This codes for CASRVGLAGADTQYF.

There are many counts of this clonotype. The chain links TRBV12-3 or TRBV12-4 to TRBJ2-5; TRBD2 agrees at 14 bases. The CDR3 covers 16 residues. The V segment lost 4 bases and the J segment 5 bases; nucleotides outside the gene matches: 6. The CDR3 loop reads CASSSPGLAGVETQYF. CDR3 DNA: TGTGCCAGCAGTTCACCGGGACTAGCGGGAGTGGAGACCCAGTACTTC.

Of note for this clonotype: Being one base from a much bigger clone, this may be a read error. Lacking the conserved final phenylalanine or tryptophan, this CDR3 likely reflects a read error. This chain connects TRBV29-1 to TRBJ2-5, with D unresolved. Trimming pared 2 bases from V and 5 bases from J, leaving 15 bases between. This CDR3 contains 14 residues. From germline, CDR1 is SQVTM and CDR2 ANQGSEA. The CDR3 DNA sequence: TGCAGCGTTGAATACCCCCGAGTAGAGGAGACCCAGTACTTA. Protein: CSVEYPRVEETQYL.

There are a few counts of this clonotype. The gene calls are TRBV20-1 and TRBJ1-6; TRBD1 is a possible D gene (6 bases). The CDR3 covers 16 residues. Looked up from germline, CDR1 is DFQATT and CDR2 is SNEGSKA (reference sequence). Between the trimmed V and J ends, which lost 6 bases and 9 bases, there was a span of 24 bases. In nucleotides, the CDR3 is TGCAGTGCCATGGCGGCGGCAGGGGCCGTTGGTTCACCCCTCCACTTT. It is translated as CSAMAAAGAVGSPLHF.

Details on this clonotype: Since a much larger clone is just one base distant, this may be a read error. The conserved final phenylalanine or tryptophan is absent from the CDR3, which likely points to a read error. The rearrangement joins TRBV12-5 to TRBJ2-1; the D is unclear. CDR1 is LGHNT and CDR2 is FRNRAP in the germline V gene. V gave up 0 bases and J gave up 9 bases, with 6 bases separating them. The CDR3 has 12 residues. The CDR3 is CASGLVLTEQFL. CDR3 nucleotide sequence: TGTGCTAGTGGTTTGGTACTAACTGAGCAGTTCTTA.

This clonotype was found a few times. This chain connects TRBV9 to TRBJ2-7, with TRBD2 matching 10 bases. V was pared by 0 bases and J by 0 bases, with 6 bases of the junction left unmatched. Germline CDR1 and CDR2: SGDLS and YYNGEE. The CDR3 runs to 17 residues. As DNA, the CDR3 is TGTGCCAGCAGCGTAGGGGGTAGCGGGGGGAGCTCCTACGAGCAGTACTTC. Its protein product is CASSVGGSGGSSYEQYF.

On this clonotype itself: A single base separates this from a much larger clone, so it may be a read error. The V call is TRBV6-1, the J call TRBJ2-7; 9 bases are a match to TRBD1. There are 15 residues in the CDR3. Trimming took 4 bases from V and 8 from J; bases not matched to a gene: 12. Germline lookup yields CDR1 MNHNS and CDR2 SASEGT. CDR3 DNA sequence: TGTGCCAGCAGTGGGTGGGACAGGGAGAGCGACAAGCAGTACTTC. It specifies CASSGWDRESDKQYF.

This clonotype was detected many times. The CDR3 loop reads CASSSALQGGPYEQYF. The CDR3 bases are TGTGCCAGCAGCTCCGCTTTACAGGGGGGCCCCTACGAGCAGTACTTC. This chain links TRBV7-8 with TRBJ2-7; 8 bases are a match to TRBD1. V was pared by 4 bases and J by 2 bases, with 10 bases of the junction left unmatched. The germline CDR1 and CDR2 sequences are SGHVS and FQNEAQ. CDR3 length: 16 residues.

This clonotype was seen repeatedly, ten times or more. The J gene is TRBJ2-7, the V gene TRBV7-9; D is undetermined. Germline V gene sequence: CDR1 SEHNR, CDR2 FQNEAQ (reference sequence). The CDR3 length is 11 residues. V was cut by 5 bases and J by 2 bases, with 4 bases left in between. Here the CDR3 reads CASSGTYEQYF. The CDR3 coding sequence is TGTGCCAGCAGCGGAACCTACGAGCAGTACTTC.